This TCR beta chain was sequenced during a study of cytomegalovirus exposure and HLA in healthy donors. Turning to this clone: Its target is unknown.

A multiplex PCR was run with 60 Vbeta primers and 13 Jbeta primers. Original processing notes: Later work found around 80 million unique TCR beta chains, with 9 million to 13 million shared. Some clones are missing from TCRdb's copy, which holds only in-frame ones; the method was immunoSEQ multiplex PCR. The V and J calls and clone size were taken over from that table, and D and trimming were inferred from the DNA. The data contain tens of thousands of clones, roughly 77% of them singletons. Study-wide points: TCR beta sequences numbering 15,000 to 20,000 were associated with HLA alleles at 0.05 false discovery rate in a later analysis. A later analysis reportedly identified an Asian-associated ancestry cluster as carrying fewer N-insertions than the approximately 640-donor mean. Because they were indistinguishable, some V segments, including TRBV6-2 and TRBV6-3, were excluded.

The V gene lost 4 bases and the J gene lost 0 bases, with 8 bases spanning the gap. The CDR3 is 14 residues long. Germline V lookup: CDR1 SEHNR, CDR2 FQNEAQ (reference sequence). The receptor comes from a man aged 35-49 years in good health and CMV-seronegative. Sample: PBMCs. The chain links TRBV7-9 to TRBJ2-3; TRBD2 might be the D (6 bases). The chain's CDR3 is CASSYGTSTDTQYF. The CDR3 DNA is TGTGCCAGCAGCTACGGGACTAGCACAGATACGCAGTATTTT.